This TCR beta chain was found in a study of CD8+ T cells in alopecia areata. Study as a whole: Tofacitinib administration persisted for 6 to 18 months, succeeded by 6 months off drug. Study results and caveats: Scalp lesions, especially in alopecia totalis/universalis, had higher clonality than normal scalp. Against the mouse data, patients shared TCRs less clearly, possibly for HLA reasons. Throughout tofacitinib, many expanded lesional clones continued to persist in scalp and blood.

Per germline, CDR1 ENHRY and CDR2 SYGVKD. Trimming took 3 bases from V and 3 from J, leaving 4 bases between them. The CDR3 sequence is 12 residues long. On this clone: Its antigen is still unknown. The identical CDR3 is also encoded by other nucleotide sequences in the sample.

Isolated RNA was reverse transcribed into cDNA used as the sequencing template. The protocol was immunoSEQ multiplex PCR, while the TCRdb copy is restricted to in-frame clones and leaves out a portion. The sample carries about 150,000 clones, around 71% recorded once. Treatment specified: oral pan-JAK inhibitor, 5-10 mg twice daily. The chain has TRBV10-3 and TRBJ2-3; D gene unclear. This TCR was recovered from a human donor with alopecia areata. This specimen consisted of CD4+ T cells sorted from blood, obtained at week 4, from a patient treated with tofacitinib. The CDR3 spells CAISESTDTQYF. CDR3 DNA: TGTGCCATCAGTGAATCAACAGATACGCAGTATTTT.